This T cell receptor (beta chain) derives from a study of T cell responses to AZD1222 COVID-19 vaccine. Study results and limitations: Of the AZD1222 recipients, only 5 or 6 were seropositive at baseline.

This CDR3 spans 14 amino acids. Looked up from germline, CDR1 is LNHDA and CDR2 is SQIVND (reference sequence). The V end was cut by 2 bases, the J end by 4 bases, with 9 bases between. In regard to this clone: Antigen unknown.

TCRdb's copy holds only in-frame clones and misses some; the assay was immunoSEQ multiplex PCR. The sample has some 180,000 clones, 85% to 95% seen once. The source material was peripheral blood, sampled 28 days after the second AZD1222 dose. The V and J genes are TRBV19 and TRBJ2-1; D is possibly TRBD1 (5 bases). The sequence was obtained from an adult who received the AZD1222 COVID-19 vaccine. The CDR3 DNA reads as TGTGCCAGTAGTATAAGGGGCTCTTACAATGAGCAGTTCTTC. Its translation: CASSIRGSYNEQFF.